This passage covers 29 T cell receptor beta chains from one sample sequenced in a study of T cell responses to AZD1222 COVID-19 vaccine. Method: immunoSEQ multiplex PCR; TCRdb's copy keeps in-frame clones and lacks some. The sample shows some 150,000 clones, more than 90% of them seen only once. The input for sequencing was peripheral blood, taken on day 0 of AZD1222 vaccination. The source of these receptors is an adult in good health.

The CDR3 loop reads CAISRGQLTEAFF. The CDR3 nucleotides read TGTGCCATCAGTCGCGGACAACTCACTGAAGCTTTCTTT. This chain joins TRBV10-3 and TRBJ1-1, with TRBD1 as a possible D gene (5 bases). The germline gives CDR1 ENHRY, CDR2 SYGVKD. The V end was cut by 5 bases, the J end by 4 bases, with 11 bases between. CDR3 length: 13 residues.

This clone was observed a handful of times. This chain connects TRBV5-4 to TRBJ1-6; D remains unclear. Trimming cost V 0 bases and J 5 bases, with 9 bases left between them. The CDR3 consists of 15 residues. Germline V gives CDR1 SGHNT, CDR2 YYREEE (reference sequence). The CDR3 sequence: CASSLVQTHNSPLHF. The CDR3 DNA follows: TGTGCCAGCAGCTTGGTCCAGACCCATAATTCACCCCTCCACTTT.

The chain joins TRBV19 to TRBJ1-5; D not resolved. Trimming stripped 1 base from V and 7 bases from J, with 8 bases between. In germline, CDR1 is LNHDA, CDR2 SQIVND (reference sequence). The CDR3 runs to 13 residues. CDR3 residues: CASSIGPGQPQHF. The DNA of the CDR3 is TGTGCCAGTAGTATAGGACCGGGCCAGCCCCAGCATTTT.

This clone occurred once. This chain uses TRBV19 with TRBJ2-2; 8 bases are a match to TRBD1. The CDR3 consists of 15 residues. V shed 5 bases, J shed 4 bases, and the junction held 6 bases outside the gene matches. CDR1 and CDR2 from the germline V gene are LNHDA and SQIVND (reference sequence). CDR3 region: CASSPQGAFTGELFF. The DNA for the CDR3 is TGTGCCAGTAGTCCTCAGGGGGCTTTCACCGGGGAGCTGTTTTTT.

The chain carries TRBV15 and TRBJ1-5, with TRBD1 matching over 8 bases. In germline, CDR1 is LNHNV, CDR2 YYDKDF (reference sequence). J lost 6 bases, V lost 8 bases, and 9 bases had no gene match. The CDR3 spans 14 residues. Here the CDR3 reads CATRAQGAGQPQHF. The CDR3 DNA sequence: TGTGCCACCCGGGCGCAGGGGGCAGGTCAGCCCCAGCATTTT. The full variable domain, its missing parts supplied by reference TRBV15 and TRBJ1-5, is DAMVIQNPRYQVTQFGKPVTLSCSQTLNHNVMYWYQQKSSQAPKLLFHYYDKDFNNEADTPDNFQSRRPNTSFCFLDIRSPGLGDTAMYLCATRAQGAGQPQHFGDGTRLSIL.

The gene calls are TRBV6-5 and TRBJ2-7, with 8 bases that match TRBD1. This CDR3 is 14 amino acids long. The V and J ends lost 5 bases and 7 bases, in that order; junction bases with no gene match: 10. Germline CDR1 MNHEY, CDR2 SVGAGI. This chain's CDR3 is CASSPRTGRWEQYF. CDR3 sequence (DNA): TGTGCCAGCAGTCCAAGGACAGGGCGGTGGGAGCAGTACTTC.

This rearrangement joins TRBV19 to TRBJ1-4; D not resolved. Trimming left V 7 bases short and J 7 bases short, with 19 bases between. Germline CDR1 LNHDA, CDR2 SQIVND (reference sequence). The length of the CDR3 is 15 residues. CDR3 DNA: TGTGCCAGTACCGCCTTGGCACATAGTAGTGAAAAACTGTTTTTT. Translation: CASTALAHSSEKLFF. The full variable domain, completed using reference TRBV19 and TRBJ1-4, is DGGITQSPKYLFRKEGQNVTLSCEQNLNHDAMYWYRQDPGQGLRLIYYSQIVNDFQKGDIAEGYSVSREKKESFPLTVTSAQKNPTAFYLCASTALAHSSEKLFFGSGTQLSVL.

This clone appeared a single time. CDR3 sequence reads: CASSMPPGTTSDTQYF. CDR3 DNA sequence: TGTGCCAGTAGTATGCCACCGGGGACTACTAGTGATACGCAGTATTTT. The chain has TRBV19 and TRBJ2-3; 7 bases are a match to TRBD2. Trimming cost V 3 bases and J 6 bases; bases outside gene matches: 12. The CDR3 runs 16 residues. CDR1 is LNHDA, CDR2 SQIVND, per germline (reference sequence).

V usage is TRBV2 and J usage is TRBJ2-1; possible D gene TRBD2, 6 bases. The germline gives CDR1 SNHLY, CDR2 FYNNEI. Deletions cut 6 bases from V and 7 bases from J, with 13 bases between. The CDR3 length is 13 residues. The CDR3 coding sequence is TGTGCCAGCAGGGCAGCGGGTAGGAATGAGCAGTTCTTC. This gives the protein CASRAAGRNEQFF.

The CDR3 loop is CASSETLTGARDQPQHF. CDR3 nucleotides: TGTGCCAGCAGTGAAACCTTGACAGGGGCCAGGGATCAGCCCCAGCATTTT. The V call is TRBV6-1, the J call TRBJ1-5; 8 nucleotides line up with TRBD1. In germline, CDR1 is MNHNS, CDR2 SASEGT. Trimming at V came to 2 bases and at J to 5 bases, leaving 11 bases not matched to a gene. This CDR3 spans 17 amino acids.

This clone was recorded only once. The V and J genes are TRBV5-8 and TRBJ2-2, with 13 bases matching TRBD2. The germline V gene has CDR1 SGHTS and CDR2 YDEGEE. The CDR3 contains 16 residues. J was trimmed by 7 bases and V by 6 bases; bases with no gene match: 9. The CDR3 sequence is CASMGGLAGARGELFF. CDR3 bases: TGTGCCAGCATGGGCGGACTAGCGGGAGCGCGCGGGGAGCTGTTTTTT.

This chain's CDR3 is CSASSGSDYEQYF. The DNA for the CDR3 is TGCAGTGCTAGTAGCGGGAGTGACTACGAGCAGTACTTC. V and J are TRBV20-1 and TRBJ2-7, with 9 bases matching TRBD2. Germline lookup yields CDR1 DFQATT and CDR2 SNEGSKA (reference sequence). The CDR3 has 13 residues. V dropped 3 bases and J dropped 3; count of bases not matched to a gene: 3.

CDR3 bases: TGTGCCAGCAGTACCGACAGGGAGAACACTGAAGCTTTCTTT. This translates into CASSTDRENTEAFF. V gene TRBV27 combines with J gene TRBJ1-1; TRBD1 aligns across 7 bases. CDR3 size: 14 residues. V shed 5 bases and J 1 base; nucleotides not matched to a gene: 4. CDR1 and CDR2 from the germline V gene are MNHEY and SMNVEV (reference sequence).

The rearrangement joins TRBV4-1 to TRBJ2-7; 9 nucleotides align to TRBD2. Germline V CDR1 and CDR2: MGHRA, YSYEKL. The V and J ends lost 3 bases and 4 bases, in that order; junction bases with no gene match: 7. The CDR3 is 15 residues long. CDR3 sequence reads: CASSHAIAGVYEQYF. The CDR3 DNA follows: TGCGCCAGCAGCCATGCAATAGCGGGAGTGTACGAGCAGTACTTC.

The chain couples TRBV11-3 to TRBJ2-7; TRBD2 matches at 11 bases. The CDR3 extends over 15 amino acids. J gave up 3 bases and V 3 bases, and 4 bases lay outside the gene matches. Germline V gene lookup returns CDR1 SGHNT and CDR2 YENEEA. In DNA form, the CDR3 reads TGTGCCAGCAGCTTCTCCGGGACTAGCGGCTACGAGCAGTACTTC. Protein sequence: CASSFSGTSGYEQYF.

This clone has a single count. The V and J genes are TRBV7-2 and TRBJ1-2; D perhaps matches TRBD1 (5 bases). The CDR3 contains 14 residues. Germline CDR1 reads SGHTA; CDR2 reads FQGNSA. V was cut by 2 bases and J by 6 bases, with 13 bases left in between. Here the CDR3 reads CASSLSWGTDGYTF. The CDR3 DNA is TGTGCCAGCAGCTTATCTTGGGGGACGGATGGCTACACCTTC.

The rearrangement links TRBV18 to TRBJ2-7, with D unclear. The CDR3 extends over 13 amino acids. The V gene lost 3 bases and the J gene lost 0 bases, with 6 bases spanning the gap. The V gene's germline CDR1 is KGHSH and CDR2 LQKENI. DNA of the CDR3: TGTGCCAGCTCACCCTCCCTCTCCTACGAGCAGTACTTC. This sequence encodes CASSPSLSYEQYF.

The rearrangement links TRBV28 to TRBJ1-5; D unclear. V was trimmed by 6 bases and J by 5 bases, leaving 8 bases between them. Germline V gives CDR1 MDHEN, CDR2 SYDVKM. The CDR3 is 12 amino acids. The CDR3 sequence: CASSVTDQPQHF. In DNA, the CDR3 is TGTGCCAGCAGCGTTACGGATCAGCCCCAGCATTTT. Looking up the rest from reference TRBV28 and TRBJ1-5 gives the full variable domain: DVKVTQSSRYLVKRTGEKVFLECVQDMDHENMFWYRQDPGLGLRLIYFSYDVKMKEKGDIPEGYSVSREKKERFSLILESASTNQTSMYLCASSVTDQPQHFGDGTRLSIL.

J is TRBJ2-2 and V is TRBV5-1; D perhaps matches TRBD1 (5 bases). Trimming removed 0 bases at V and 4 bases at J, with 10 bases between. The CDR3 contains 15 residues. Germline CDR1 SGHRS, CDR2 YFSETQ. The CDR3 DNA sequence: TGCGCCAGCAGCTTGGTGCAGGGAAGCACCGGGGAGCTGTTTTTT. As protein: CASSLVQGSTGELFF.

The rearrangement joins TRBV3-1 (or the pseudogene TRBV3-2) to TRBJ2-7; TRBD1 agrees at 11 bases. From germline, CDR1 is LGHDT and CDR2 YNNKEL (reference sequence). The CDR3 is 16 residues long. V shed 4 bases, J shed 0 bases, and the junction held 5 bases outside the gene matches. The CDR3 DNA is TGTGCCAGCAGCCCCAGGACAGGGGGCTACTCCTACGAGCAGTACTTC. Translated, it gives CASSPRTGGYSYEQYF.

This chain links TRBV5-4 with TRBJ1-2; D uncertain. This CDR3 is 15 amino acids long. Germline CDR1 SGHNT, CDR2 YYREEE (reference sequence). Trimming left V 5 bases short and J 7 bases short, with 21 bases between. CDR3 in amino acids: CASRSGSLPSGGYTF. DNA for the CDR3: TGTGCCAGCAGGTCCGGCAGTCTCCCGAGCGGTGGCTACACCTTC.

The chain joins TRBV9 to TRBJ2-6; unclear D gene. The V and J ends lost 1 base and 0 bases respectively, with 14 bases between them. Germline lookup yields CDR1 SGDLS and CDR2 YYNGEE. This CDR3 is built from 18 residues. Written as DNA, the CDR3 is TGTGCCAGCAGCGTATCTCACAGTCCAGGCTCTGGGGCCAACGTCCTGACTTTC. Its translation: CASSVSHSPGSGANVLTF.

This clone was observed once. V gene TRBV6-5 combines with J gene TRBJ1-2; TRBD1 is a possible D gene (5 bases). V was pared by 6 bases and J by 3 bases, with 14 bases between. The CDR3 has 14 amino acids. The germline V gene has CDR1 MNHEY and CDR2 SVGAGI. The CDR3: CASSRHRGDYGYTF. CDR3 nucleotides: TGTGCCAGCAGCAGGCACCGGGGGGACTATGGCTACACCTTC.

This chain joins TRBV21-1 and TRBJ2-7; the tabulated D call, TRBD2, remains unverified against the DNA. TRBV21-1 is a pseudogene segment. The CDR3 consists of 16 residues. The CDR3 sequence: CASSKVTADQRYEQYF. CDR3 coding DNA: TGTGCCAGCAGCAAAGTAACGGCCGACCAGCGGTACGAGCAGTACTTC.

The chain combines TRBV18 with TRBJ1-2, with a tentative D call TRBD1 (6 bases). CDR3 length: 14 amino acids. Germline CDR1 KGHSH, CDR2 LQKENI. The V end lost 3 bases, the J end lost 1 base, and 9 bases lay between the germline ends. The CDR3 DNA reads as TGTGCCAGCTCACCTCGACAGGATAACTATGGCTACACCTTC. Its translation: CASSPRQDNYGYTF.

The genes are TRBV5-1 and TRBJ2-3; D is perhaps TRBD1 (5 bases). The CDR3 loop spans 16 amino acids. Germline values: CDR1 SGHRS, CDR2 YFSETQ. V lost 4 bases and J 2 bases, leaving 17 bases between the germline ends. CDR3 nucleotides: TGCGCCAGCAGCGTAGGACACCCACCGGCCACAGATACGCAGTATTTT. As protein: CASSVGHPPATDTQYF.

The J gene is TRBJ1-2, the V gene TRBV12-3 or TRBV12-4; 8 positions agree with TRBD1. There are 13 residues in the CDR3. V shed 6 bases and J 9 bases; nucleotides not matched to a gene: 9. The CDR3, as DNA: TGTGCCAGCAGGACGACAGGGGCGCATCGCTACACCTTC. Translation gives CASRTTGAHRYTF.

The chain is built from TRBV7-8 and TRBJ1-6, with D unclear. Germline lookup yields CDR1 SGHVS and CDR2 FQNEAQ. This CDR3 region has 17 residues. With 4 bases removed from V and 10 bases from J, the gap between germline ends came to 23 bases. This chain's CDR3 is CASSSRGGRGLRSPLHF. DNA for the CDR3: TGTGCCAGCAGCTCCCGCGGAGGTCGGGGTTTGAGATCACCCCTCCACTTT.

This clone appeared a few times. The rearrangement joins TRBV6-5 to TRBJ1-1, with D perhaps matching TRBD1 (6 bases). The CDR3 length is 13 residues. The V end was cut by 0 bases, the J end by 8 bases, with 10 bases between. Germline V gene sequence: CDR1 MNHEY, CDR2 SVGAGI. Here the CDR3 reads CASSYSVDREAFF. CDR3 coding DNA: TGTGCCAGCAGTTACTCCGTTGACAGGGAAGCTTTCTTT.